This T cell receptor (beta chain) was identified during a study of blood T cells in healthy people across ages (dated by TCRdb to about 2015). Looking at the study overall: In model experiments, template switching captured about one uniquely barcoded TCR beta cDNA molecule for every two T cells. To track age-related changes in TCR beta repertoire diversity, the study relied on deep sequencing normalized with unique cDNA molecular identifiers. Four age groups were formed from the donors: young (average around 15 years), middle-aged (around 40), aged (approximately 60) and long-lived (around 82). For two donors (one aged 18 to 29 and one aged 80 or older), the study analyzed two additional independent replicas of 1 million unique cDNA reads from the same blood draw.

Overall study results and their limits: There was a strong correlation between observed TCR beta diversity and the percentage of naive T cells measured by flow cytometry. Because donor CMV infection status was unknown, age-related changes in expanded clonotypes were potentially confounded. The long-lived group showed more naive CD4+ T cells, fewer expanded clones and increased TCR diversity than the aged group, suggesting age selection. Estimates of total diversity from one million sequenced T cells were regarded as lower bounds and underestimates. Because profiling used bulk unsorted PBMCs, naive and antigen-experienced compartments could not be compared conclusively. As age increased, observed TCR beta diversity per million T cells dropped in a roughly linear way, and a significant reduction was already evident by age around 41.

The library relied on 5' RACE. Sequencing relied on an Illumina HiSeq 2500. A second PCR of about 6 to 12 cycles was run with a J-beta primer mix and a sample-barcoded 5' primer. A template-switch 5' adaptor carrying 12 random nucleotides introduced a unique molecular identifier onto each TCR beta cDNA molecule. At least 3 million CDR3-containing paired-end reads were obtained from each sample. All of the RNA was converted into first-strand cDNA using the Mint cDNA synthesis kit, with a TRBC-specific oligonucleotide serving as the primer. After uracil-DNA glycosylase treatment, a first 18-cycle PCR used universal primers M1SS and BC2_uni_R on all cDNA. The authors processed their data as follows. Each sample was normalized by randomly selecting 1 million high-quality reads, each carrying a distinct molecular identifier. Instead of being binned into consensus sequences, reads with shared molecular identifiers were discarded. MiTCR, run with a Q25 quality threshold and the strictest error-elimination algorithm, handled CDR3 identification, clonotype clustering and error correction. Lower-bound total TCR beta diversity was estimated with a nonparametric unseen species model using Euler transformation. The public reads were run again by TCRdb, first through fastp at Q25 and then through MiXCR, and only productive beta chains were kept. Each entry merges the rows of one CDR3 protein and shows their most common DNA and genes. V and J calls and clone size were set by TCRdb, not the authors. Within this sample are under 1,100,000 distinct CDR3 sequences, with almost 25% of them counted one time only. Approximately 0.75% of the sample is taken by the ten largest.

Donors were 40 or so systemically healthy Caucasian individuals from Russia aged roughly 6 to 90 years. Each donor gave 8 to 10 milliliters of peripheral blood, collected into EDTA-treated Vacutainer tubes. Ficoll-Paque density-gradient centrifugation was used to isolate PBMCs, with at least 6 million per sample. Total RNA, at least 5 micrograms per sample, was extracted from PBMCs with Trizol reagent. The percentages of naive CD45RAhigh/CD27high T cells were determined by flow cytometry on a PBMC aliquot from every donor. CDR1 is given as LGHNA and CDR2 as YNFKEQ, both from the germline V gene. There are 14 amino acids in the CDR3, from cysteine to phenylalanine inclusive. The kept DNA is CDR3 alone, 42 bases in frame from the first base. In its sample, this clonotype was seen a few times. Its binding antigen is unknown. No base quality information exists; no much larger clone differs at one position.

This sample was shared with a second study, whose subject was T cells of mothers and their children. As the second publication notes: The donors were nine systemically healthy Caucasian individuals, made up of three mothers and their six children. cDNA synthesis used all of the extracted RNA, with 1.5 ug of RNA in each 15 ul reaction. In the second PCR, the M1S primer added sample barcodes and 2-4 random nucleotides. Each mother yielded over 10 million TCR beta CDR3 reads and each child roughly 3 million reads. Thymic selection shapes the output of TCR recombination in a similar way in related and unrelated pairs, and inherited differences have a minor effect. Normalized repertoire overlap in related mother-child pairs was always slightly higher than in unrelated mother-child pairs, but the difference was never significant. No persistent microchimeric T cell clones were detected, at a sensitivity of 90 to 100 clones per million clonotypes. To look for features that set related mother-child pairs apart from unrelated individuals, the researchers ran deep NGS to compare the TCR beta repertoires of mothers and children. The mean age was roughly 36 +/- 4 years for the mothers and approximately 11 +/- 4 years for the children. Libraries were sequenced on Illumina HiSeq 2000 with 100+100 nt paired-end reads after adapter ligation with NEBNext reagents. Mother and child libraries were prepared a month apart and sequenced in separate runs to prevent cross-contamination. For each donor, between about 450,000 and 2,300,000 distinct TCR beta clonotypes were identified. Naive TCR beta clonotypes were estimated from low-frequency clonotypes matched to each donor's FACS-determined naive share, without sorting.

The sample comprised blood. The clonotype comes from a girl aged 2 to 10 in good health. The rearrangement combines TRBV4-2 with TRBJ2-5; 7 nucleotides in the junction match TRBD2. The DNA end is a closer match to TRBJ2-7, so the J assignment may be wrong. Read as DNA, the sequence is TGTGCCAGCGGCCCTATGGGGGGGGCCTACGAGCAGTACTTC. This encodes CASGPMGGAYEQYF.